A selection of T cell receptor beta chains follows, all from one sample in a study of blood T cell repertoires in COVID-19. The repertoire was sequenced with immunoSEQ multiplex PCR; TCRdb's copy has only in-frame clones and lacks some. This sample has 150,000 to 200,000 clones; more than 75% occur once, and the top ten carry approximately 5.5%. What was sequenced was peripheral blood. Receptor source: a man between 40 and 49 years old with active or convalescent COVID-19. Each CDR3 is given with its conserved first and last residue. Fields, in order: D gene, clone size, V gene, J gene, CDR3 length, CDR3 protein, CDR3 DNA. D genes are given only for firm matches. Some rows have no size entry. The others give once, few or many, or a class for an expanded clone.

D: TRBD1; size: -; V: TRBV27; J: TRBJ1-6; length: 16; CDR3: CASSLLPWNRGSPLHF; DNA: TGTGCCAGCAGCCTACTCCCATGGAACAGGGGTTCACCCCTCCACTTT
D: TRBD2; size: -; V: TRBV27; J: TRBJ2-1; length: 15; CDR3: CASSRPGLASNEQFF; DNA: TGTGCCAGCAGTCGCCCGGGACTAGCGAGCAATGAGCAGTTCTTC
D: TRBD1; size: -; V: TRBV29-1; J: TRBJ2-7; length: 14; CDR3: CSVVTGQGRNEQYF; DNA: TGCAGCGTTGTTACGGGACAGGGGAGGAACGAGCAGTACTTC
D: -; size: once; V: TRBV7-2; J: TRBJ1-2; length: 15; CDR3: CASSLGPGGGYGYTF; DNA: TGTGCCAGCAGCTTAGGACCGGGAGGCGGTTATGGCTACACCTTC
D: TRBD1; size: -; V: TRBV5-1; J: TRBJ1-3; length: 14; CDR3: CASSPGTGGNTIYF; DNA: TGCGCCAGCAGCCCCGGGACAGGCGGAAACACCATATATTTT
D: -; size: -; V: TRBV7-3; J: TRBJ2-7; length: 13; CDR3: CASSFYGNGEQYF; DNA: TGTGCCAGCAGCTTTTACGGGAACGGCGAGCAGTACTTC
D: -; size: -; V: TRBV6-2/TRBV6-3; J: TRBJ1-4; length: 12; CDR3: CASSTANEKLFF; DNA: TGTGCCAGCAGTACGGCTAATGAAAAACTGTTTTTT
D: -; size: -; V: TRBV5-8; J: TRBJ1-1; length: 12; CDR3: CASSPYGTEAFF; DNA: TGTGCCAGCAGCCCTTACGGCACTGAAGCTTTCTTT
D: -; size: -; V: TRBV11-3; J: TRBJ2-1; length: 15; CDR3: CASSFRWSSYNEQFF; DNA: TGTGCCAGCAGCTTTCGGTGGAGCTCCTACAATGAGCAGTTCTTC
D: -; size: once; V: TRBV12-3/TRBV12-4; J: TRBJ1-2; length: 13; CDR3: CASSPAVGNGYTF; DNA: TGTGCCAGCAGCCCCGCGGTCGGGAATGGCTACACCTTC
D: -; size: -; V: TRBV7-9; J: TRBJ2-7; length: 13; CDR3: CASSLDQAMGQYF; DNA: TGTGCCAGCAGCTTAGATCAGGCTATGGGGCAGTACTTC
D: -; size: -; V: TRBV6-5; J: TRBJ2-3; length: 13; CDR3: CASSSRDTDTQYF; DNA: TGTGCCAGCAGTTCCCGGGACACAGATACGCAGTATTTT
D: -; size: -; V: TRBV9; J: TRBJ1-1; length: 15; CDR3: CASSAPGHTNTEAFF; DNA: TGTGCCAGCAGCGCGCCGGGACATACGAACACTGAAGCTTTCTTT
D: -; size: -; V: TRBV19; J: TRBJ2-5; length: 13; CDR3: CASSRGLQETQYF; DNA: TGTGCCAGTAGTCGGGGTCTCCAAGAGACCCAGTACTTC
D: -; size: -; V: TRBV3-1/TRBV3-2; J: TRBJ1-1; length: 16; CDR3: CASSHRIGASNTEAFF; DNA: TGTGCCAGCAGCCACCGCATCGGTGCCTCGAACACTGAAGCTTTCTTT
D: TRBD2; size: -; V: TRBV20-1; J: TRBJ2-3; length: 18; CDR3: CSASLRLAGGPGTDTQYF; DNA: TGCAGTGCTAGTCTTCGACTAGCGGGAGGGCCTGGCACAGATACGCAGTATTTT
D: TRBD1; size: -; V: TRBV11-2; J: TRBJ1-4; length: 15; CDR3: CASSFMDRVNEKLFF; DNA: TGTGCCAGCAGCTTCATGGACAGGGTTAATGAAAAACTGTTTTTT
D: -; size: -; V: TRBV10-1; J: TRBJ1-5; length: 13; CDR3: CASFGTDNQPQHF; DNA: TGCGCCAGCTTTGGCACAGACAATCAGCCCCAGCATTTT
D: TRBD2; size: -; V: TRBV30; J: TRBJ2-7; length: 15; CDR3: CAWMGLAGGSYEQYF; DNA: TGTGCCTGGATGGGACTAGCGGGAGGTTCCTACGAGCAGTACTTC
D: -; size: -; V: TRBV2; J: TRBJ1-5; length: 16; CDR3: CASSEWGQFSNQPQHF; DNA: TGTGCCAGCAGTGAATGGGGGCAGTTTAGCAATCAGCCCCAGCATTTT
D: TRBD1; size: -; V: TRBV7-3; J: TRBJ2-1; length: 15; CDR3: CASSLRGQGFDEQFF; DNA: TGTGCCAGCAGCTTAAGGGGACAGGGTTTCGATGAGCAGTTCTTC
D: TRBD2; size: -; V: TRBV11-2; J: TRBJ2-2; length: 16; CDR3: CASSPLSGLVTGELFF; DNA: TGTGCCAGCAGCCCTCTCTCGGGACTAGTAACCGGGGAGCTGTTTTTT
D: -; size: -; V: TRBV24-1; J: TRBJ2-1; length: 14; CDR3: CATSLSGYYNEQFF; DNA: TGTGCCACCAGCCTCTCGGGATACTACAATGAGCAGTTCTTC
D: TRBD2; size: -; V: TRBV5-1; J: TRBJ2-1; length: 16; CDR3: CASSLGLANMVNEQFF; DNA: TGCGCCAGCAGCTTGGGACTAGCGAACATGGTAAATGAGCAGTTCTTC
D: -; size: -; V: TRBV15; J: TRBJ2-7; length: 13; CDR3: CATQDGQSYEQYF; DNA: TGTGCCACCCAGGACGGACAGTCCTACGAGCAGTACTTC